The source of this TCR beta chain is a study of T cells after posttransplantation cyclophosphamide. Busulfan-fludarabine conditioning, marrow transplant, and cyclophosphamide on days +3 and +4 were administered. Of note for this clone: What it recognizes is unknown.

There are 17 residues in the CDR3. The germline CDR1 and CDR2 sequences are SEHNR and FQNEAQ (reference sequence). V lost 7 bases and J lost 8; bases outside the gene matches: 19. Overall study results and limits: TRB clonality was highly associated with recipient CMV seropositivity and reactivation. Tissue-infiltrating T cells from skin or gut overlapped little with blood T cells. Donor CD8+ memory clones often dominated recipient blood repertoires at later times.

The table came from immunoSEQ multiplex PCR; TCRdb's copy has only in-frame clones and leaves some out. The table shows some 10,000 clones, with around 81% occurring only once. The chain combines TRBV7-9 with TRBJ2-1, with 8 nucleotides matching TRBD2. The source of this sequence is a female patient aged 50-59 years who received an allogeneic stem cell transplant from a related donor, was CMV-positive, and had no GVHD. Part of the T cells may come from the graft donor. The material was PBMCs, obtained 1755 days after allogeneic stem cell transplant with posttransplant cyclophosphamide. The CDR3 protein is CASTYPGGIAGTYEQFF. CDR3 sequence (DNA): TGTGCCAGCACCTATCCTGGGGGGATAGCGGGAACGTATGAGCAGTTCTTC.